This TCR beta chain was sequenced for a study of blood T cell repertoires in COVID-19 (dated by TCRdb to 2018 to 2021). About the full investigation: Samples covering the acute and convalescent phases of COVID-19 were provided by collaborators in the United States, Italy and Spain. The samples were drawn from two sources: the first 160 participants of the ongoing ImmuneRACE study, and over 950 subjects contributed by 6 global collaborators. The material from the prospective study consisted of cDNA or gDNA derived from T cells, B-cell-depleted T cells, or PBMCs. The repertoires were made available in a free public database intended to serve as a resource for research on the immune response to SARS-CoV-2. Nearly every sample came with metadata listing a de-identified subject ID, COVID-19 status, age in years and sex. The dataset comprised deeply sampled blood TCRbeta repertoires from subjects exposed to, actively infected with, or recovered from COVID-19. Where available, HLA class I and class II types were taken from metadata supplied by the sample provider and were not determined by assay-based typing.

TCRbeta CDR3 regions were amplified from genomic DNA by means of the immunoSEQ Assay, a bias-controlled multiplex PCR. Concerning the study's data processing: Nucleated cell counts per sample were estimated from amplification of reference gene primers within the assay. Sequence reads were collapsed and filtered to measure the absolute abundance of every unique TCRbeta CDR3 rearrangement. For each sample, productive Simpson clonality was calculated as the square root of Simpson's diversity index across productive rearrangements. Held by TCRdb, this immuneACCESS table contains in-frame sequences only and omits some clones. Under half of the omission traces to an unresolved V gene where checked; the cause of the rest is unknown. Clone size and the V and J calls come from that table; the DNA yielded D and trimming. Across this sample there are 450,000 to 500,000 clones, with 70% to 90% seen only once. The top ten clones comprise approximately 2.9% of the sample.

Collaborating institutions collected whole blood in K2EDTA tubes following their own protocols. For TCRbeta analysis, collaborators shipped samples in one of three forms: frozen whole blood, isolated PBMCs, or DNA extracted from either of those sample types. Summary of the overall study and its limitations: Clinical and demographic metadata were provided uncurated, with the amount varying by source and participant.

The CDR3 covers 20 residues, taking in both the cysteine and the phenylalanine. Of all the DNA, just the CDR3 is kept, 60 bases in frame from base 1. Trimming removed 3 bases from V and 2 bases from J; the gene matches leave 12 bases unexplained. CDR1 LGHNA and CDR2 YSLEER are derived from the germline V gene. On this clone: The antigen it binds to is not known. Nothing much larger sits one base from this clone, and base qualities are not available.

This receptor chain uses TRBV4-3 and TRBJ2-1; TRBD2 aligns with 14 central bases. The source is a human donor in a cohort sampled during active COVID-19. The sample consisted of peripheral blood. The CDR3 protein is CASSHQPPGLAGAPYNEQFF. The nucleotides read TGCGCCAGCAGCCATCAACCCCCGGGACTAGCGGGAGCCCCCTACAATGAGCAGTTCTTC.